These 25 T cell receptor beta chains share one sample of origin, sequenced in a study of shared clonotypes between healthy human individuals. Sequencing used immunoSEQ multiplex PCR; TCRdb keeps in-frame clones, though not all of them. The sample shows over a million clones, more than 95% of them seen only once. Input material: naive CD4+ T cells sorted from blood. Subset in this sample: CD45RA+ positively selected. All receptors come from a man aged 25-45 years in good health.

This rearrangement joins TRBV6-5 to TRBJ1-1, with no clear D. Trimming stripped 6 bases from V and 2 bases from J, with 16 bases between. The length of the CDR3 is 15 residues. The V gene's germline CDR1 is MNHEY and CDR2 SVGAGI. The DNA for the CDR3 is TGTGCCAGCAGCCCCACCCTGGACTCTAACACTGAAGCTTTCTTT. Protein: CASSPTLDSNTEAFF.

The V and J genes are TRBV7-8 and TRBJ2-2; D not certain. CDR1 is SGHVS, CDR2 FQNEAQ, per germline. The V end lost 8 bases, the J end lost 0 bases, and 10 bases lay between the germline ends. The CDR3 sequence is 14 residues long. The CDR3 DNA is TGTGCCAGCGGTCCGGAAACGAACACCGGGGAGCTGTTTTTT. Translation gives CASGPETNTGELFF.

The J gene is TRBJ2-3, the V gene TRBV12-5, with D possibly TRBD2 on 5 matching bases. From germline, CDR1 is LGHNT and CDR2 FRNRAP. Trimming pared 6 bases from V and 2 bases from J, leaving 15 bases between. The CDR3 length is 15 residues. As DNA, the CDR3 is TGTGCTAGTGGGGCGGGCGTTACATACACAGATACGCAGTATTTT. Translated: CASGAGVTYTDTQYF.

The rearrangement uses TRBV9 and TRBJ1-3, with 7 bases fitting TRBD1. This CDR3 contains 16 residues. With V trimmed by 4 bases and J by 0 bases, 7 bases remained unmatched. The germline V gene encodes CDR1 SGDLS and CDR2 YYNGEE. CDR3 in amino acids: CASSRDSTYSGNTIYF. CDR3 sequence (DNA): TGTGCCAGCAGCCGGGACAGCACATACTCTGGAAACACCATATATTTT.

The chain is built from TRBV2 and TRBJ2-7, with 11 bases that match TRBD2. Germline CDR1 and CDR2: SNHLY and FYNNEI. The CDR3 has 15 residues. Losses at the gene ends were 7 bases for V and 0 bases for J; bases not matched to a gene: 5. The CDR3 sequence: CASKRLAGGSYEQYF. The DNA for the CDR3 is TGTGCCAGCAAGCGGCTAGCGGGAGGCTCCTACGAGCAGTACTTC.

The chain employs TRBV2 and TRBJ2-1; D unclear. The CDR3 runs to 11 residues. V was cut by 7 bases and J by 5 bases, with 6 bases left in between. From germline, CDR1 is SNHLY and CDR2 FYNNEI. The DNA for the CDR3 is TGTGCCAGCACTGGGAACAATGAGCAGTTCTTC. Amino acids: CASTGNNEQFF.

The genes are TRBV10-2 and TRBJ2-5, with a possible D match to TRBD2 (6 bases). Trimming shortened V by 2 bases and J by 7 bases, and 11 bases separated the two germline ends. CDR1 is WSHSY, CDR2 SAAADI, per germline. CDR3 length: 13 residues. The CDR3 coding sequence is TGCGCCAGCAGTGAGACGGGAGTGGCGACCCAGTACTTC. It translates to CASSETGVATQYF.

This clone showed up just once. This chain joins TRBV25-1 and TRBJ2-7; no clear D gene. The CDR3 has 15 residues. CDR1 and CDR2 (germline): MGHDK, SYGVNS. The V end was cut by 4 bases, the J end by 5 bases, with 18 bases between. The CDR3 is CASSALLGRFDEQYF. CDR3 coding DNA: TGTGCCAGCAGTGCACTTCTAGGGCGGTTCGACGAGCAGTACTTC.

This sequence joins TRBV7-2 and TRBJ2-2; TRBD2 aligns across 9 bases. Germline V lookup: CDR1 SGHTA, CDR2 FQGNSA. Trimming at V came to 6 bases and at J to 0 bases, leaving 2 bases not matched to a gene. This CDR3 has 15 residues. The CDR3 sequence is CASSSSGTNTGELFF. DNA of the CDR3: TGTGCCAGCAGTTCTAGCGGGACGAACACCGGGGAGCTGTTTTTT. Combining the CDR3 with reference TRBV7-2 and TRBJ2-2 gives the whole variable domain GAGVSQSPSNKVTEKGKDVELRCDPISGHTALYWYRQSLGQGLEFLIYFQGNSAPDKSGLPSDRFSAERTGGSVSTLTIQRTQQEDSAVYLCASSSSGTNTGELFFGEGSRLTVL.

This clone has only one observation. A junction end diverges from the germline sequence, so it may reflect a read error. CDR3 amino acids: CASSSGTSGNEQFF. Here the CDR3 DNA reads TGTGCTAGCAGCTCCGGGACTAGCGGCAATGAGCAGTTCTTC. V usage is TRBV7-7 and J usage is TRBJ2-1; the match to TRBD2 covers 11 bases. The CDR3 is 14 amino acids. Germline V gives CDR1 SSHAT, CDR2 FNYEAQ (reference sequence).

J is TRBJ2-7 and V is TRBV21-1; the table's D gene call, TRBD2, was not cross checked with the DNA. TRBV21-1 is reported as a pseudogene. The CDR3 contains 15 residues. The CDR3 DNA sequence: TGTGCCAGCAGGACTCGACTAGCGGAGCCCTACGAGCAGTACTTC. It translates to CASRTRLAEPYEQYF.

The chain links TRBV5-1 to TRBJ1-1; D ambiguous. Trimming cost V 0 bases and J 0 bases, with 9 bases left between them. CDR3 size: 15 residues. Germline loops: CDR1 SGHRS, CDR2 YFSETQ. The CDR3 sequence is CASSLDGRMNTEAFF. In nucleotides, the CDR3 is TGCGCCAGCAGCTTGGATGGACGGATGAACACTGAAGCTTTCTTT.

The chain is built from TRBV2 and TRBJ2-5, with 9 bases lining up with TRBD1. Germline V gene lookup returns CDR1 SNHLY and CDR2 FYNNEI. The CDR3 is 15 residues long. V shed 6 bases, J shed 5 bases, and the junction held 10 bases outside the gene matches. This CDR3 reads CASSEKGTGWETQYF. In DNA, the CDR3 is TGTGCCAGCAGCGAGAAGGGGACAGGGTGGGAGACCCAGTACTTC.

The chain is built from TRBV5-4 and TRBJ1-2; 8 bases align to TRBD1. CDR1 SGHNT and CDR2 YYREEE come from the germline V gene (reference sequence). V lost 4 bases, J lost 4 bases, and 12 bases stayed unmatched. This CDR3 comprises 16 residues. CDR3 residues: CASSPGTGVGSYGYTF. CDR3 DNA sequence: TGTGCCAGCAGCCCGGGGACAGGAGTAGGAAGCTATGGCTACACCTTC.

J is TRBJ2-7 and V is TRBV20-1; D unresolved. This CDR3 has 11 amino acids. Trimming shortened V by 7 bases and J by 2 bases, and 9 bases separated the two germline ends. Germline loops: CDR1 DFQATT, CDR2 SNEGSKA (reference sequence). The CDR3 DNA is TGCAGTGTAGTCGGAACCTACGAGCAGTACTTC. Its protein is CSVVGTYEQYF.

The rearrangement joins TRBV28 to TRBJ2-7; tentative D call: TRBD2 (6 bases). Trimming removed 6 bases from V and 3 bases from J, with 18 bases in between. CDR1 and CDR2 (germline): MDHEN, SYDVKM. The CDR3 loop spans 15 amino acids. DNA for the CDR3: TGTGCCAGCAGCCTCCGGACTATCGGATACTACGAGCAGTACTTC. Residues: CASSLRTIGYYEQYF.

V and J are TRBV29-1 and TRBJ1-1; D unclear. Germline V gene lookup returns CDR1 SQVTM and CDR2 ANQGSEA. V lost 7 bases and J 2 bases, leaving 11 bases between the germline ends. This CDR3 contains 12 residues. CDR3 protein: CSARGSNTEAFF. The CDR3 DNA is TGCAGCGCTCGGGGTTCAAACACTGAAGCTTTCTTT.

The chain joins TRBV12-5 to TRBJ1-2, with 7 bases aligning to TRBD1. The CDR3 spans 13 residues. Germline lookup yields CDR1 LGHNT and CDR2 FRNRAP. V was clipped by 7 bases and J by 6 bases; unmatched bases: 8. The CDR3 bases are TGTGCTAGTGCTCAGACAGGGCTCAATGGCTACACCTTC. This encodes CASAQTGLNGYTF.

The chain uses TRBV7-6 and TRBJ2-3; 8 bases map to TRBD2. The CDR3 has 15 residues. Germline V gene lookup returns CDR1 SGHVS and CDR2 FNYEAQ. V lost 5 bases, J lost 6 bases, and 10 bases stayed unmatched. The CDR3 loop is CASSLGTRAWDTQYF. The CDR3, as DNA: TGTGCCAGCAGCCTAGGGACTAGAGCCTGGGATACGCAGTATTTT.

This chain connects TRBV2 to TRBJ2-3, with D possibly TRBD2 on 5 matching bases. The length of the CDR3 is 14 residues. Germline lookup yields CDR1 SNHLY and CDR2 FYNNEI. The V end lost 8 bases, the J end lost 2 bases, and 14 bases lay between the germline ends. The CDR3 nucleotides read TGTGCCAGCTCAGCGGACTCCTTCACAGATACGCAGTATTTT. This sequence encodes CASSADSFTDTQYF.

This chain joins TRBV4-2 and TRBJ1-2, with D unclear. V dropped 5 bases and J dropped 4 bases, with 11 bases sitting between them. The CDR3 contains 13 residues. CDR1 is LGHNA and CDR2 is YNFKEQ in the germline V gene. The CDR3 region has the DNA TGTGCCAGCAGCTTGGAGGATGTCTATGGCTACACCTTC. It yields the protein CASSLEDVYGYTF.

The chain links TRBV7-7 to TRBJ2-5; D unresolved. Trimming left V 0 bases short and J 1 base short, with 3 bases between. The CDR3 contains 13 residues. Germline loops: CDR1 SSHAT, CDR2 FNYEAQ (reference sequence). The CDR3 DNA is TGTGCCAGCAGCTTAGCTACCCAAGAGACCCAGTACTTC. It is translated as CASSLATQETQYF.

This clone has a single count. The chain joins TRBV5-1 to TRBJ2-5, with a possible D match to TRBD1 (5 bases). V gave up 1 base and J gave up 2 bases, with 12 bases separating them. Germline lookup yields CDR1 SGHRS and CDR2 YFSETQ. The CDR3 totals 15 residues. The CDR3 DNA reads TGCGCCAGCAGCTTGCAACTCGGACAACAAGAGACCCAGTACTTC. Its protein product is CASSLQLGQQETQYF.

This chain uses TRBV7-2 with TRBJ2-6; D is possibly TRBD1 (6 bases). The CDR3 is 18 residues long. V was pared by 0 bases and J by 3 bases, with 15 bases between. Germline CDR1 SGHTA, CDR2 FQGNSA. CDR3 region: CASSLAQGRGSGANVLTF. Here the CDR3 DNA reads TGTGCCAGCAGCTTAGCCCAGGGCAGGGGAAGTGGGGCCAACGTCCTGACTTTC.

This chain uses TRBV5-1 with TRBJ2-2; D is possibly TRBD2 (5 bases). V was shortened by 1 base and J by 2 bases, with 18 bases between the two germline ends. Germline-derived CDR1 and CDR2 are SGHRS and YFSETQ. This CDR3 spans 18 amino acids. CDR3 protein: CASSLNDVVALNTGELFF. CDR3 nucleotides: TGCGCCAGCAGCTTGAACGATGTTGTAGCGTTAAACACCGGGGAGCTGTTTTTT.